This T cell receptor (beta chain) is drawn from a study of patients and donors after allogeneic stem cell transplantation (dated by TCRdb to the early 2020s). On this clonotype: Its binding antigen is unknown. No base quality values were provided; no much bigger clone lies one nucleotide off.

The library was made by RT-PCR. The listed sequencing device is NextSeq 550. TCRdb trimmed public reads at Q25 via fastp, called clones via MiXCR and kept in-frame beta chains. Every CDR3 protein is listed once, alongside the most common genes and DNA of its rows. The sample profile shows approximately 170,000 distinct CDR3 sequences; approximately 24% of them were found once. The ten biggest clones cover 20% to 30% of the sample. The CDR3 has 16 amino acids, counting the end cysteine and phenylalanine. Only the CDR3 part of the read is kept: 48 bases, read in frame from the first base. Looking up the germline V gene yields CDR1 SNHLY and CDR2 FYNNEI. Trimming removed 3 bases from V and 3 bases from J; the gene matches leave 5 bases unexplained.

This chain joins TRBV2 to TRBJ2-1, with 10 central nucleotides matching TRBD1. The sequence derives from a human donor who was either an allogeneic HSCT recipient or a stem cell or donor lymphocyte infusion donor (not recorded which). It is not recorded whose cells these are; they may come from a transplant donor. Sequenced material: blood, either unsorted or a sorted T cell fraction (not recorded which). The CDR3 region: CASSEDRGVIYNEQFF. In nucleotides, the sequence is TGTGCCAGCAGTGAGGACAGGGGGGTGATCTACAATGAGCAGTTCTTC.